The 23 T cell receptor beta chains below were found in one sample sequenced in a study of CD8 T cells in Susac syndrome. Random hexamers were used to reverse transcribe an amount of about 0.45 to 1 ug RNA. Via MiXCR, TCRdb re-called the immunoSEQ multiplex PCR reads, giving one row per CDR3 protein. The repertoire consists of 150,000 or so distinct CDR3 sequences, with 93% occurring once and the leading ten covering more than 0.13%. The source material was CD4+ T cells from PBMCs. These receptors were collected from a human donor in good health.

The chain uses TRBV7-2 and TRBJ1-2; 7 bases are a match to TRBD1. Germline V gene sequence: CDR1 SGHTA, CDR2 FQGNSA. V trimming: 5 bases; J trimming: 6 bases; junction bases outside the gene matches: 6. The CDR3 has 13 residues. In DNA form, the CDR3 reads TGTGCCAGCAGCCGGACAGGTCTAGATGGCTACACCTTC. Translated, it gives CASSRTGLDGYTF.

This clonotype came up once. The V call is TRBV29-1, the J call TRBJ1-2; D not resolved. Germline lookup yields CDR1 SQVTM and CDR2 ANQGSEA. The CDR3 has 12 amino acids. V was trimmed by 7 bases and J by 2 bases, leaving 11 bases between them. The chain's CDR3 is CSAVTNNYGYTF. The CDR3, as DNA: TGCAGCGCCGTGACAAACAACTATGGCTACACCTTC.

The chain is built from TRBV12-3 or TRBV12-4 and TRBJ1-2; D uncertain. This CDR3 comprises 13 residues. Trimming pared 1 base from V and 8 bases from J, leaving 11 bases between. CDR3 in DNA: TGTGCCAGCAGTTTAGGCCCCATCGGCGGCTACACCTTC. Translating it yields CASSLGPIGGYTF.

The chain combines TRBV2 with TRBJ2-3; 9 nucleotides line up with TRBD2. Germline V gene lookup returns CDR1 SNHLY and CDR2 FYNNEI. J gave up 4 bases and V 5 bases, and 4 bases lay outside the gene matches. The CDR3 is 14 amino acids. CDR3 protein: CASSLAGGSDTQYF. CDR3 in DNA: TGTGCCAGCAGTCTGGCGGGGGGGTCAGATACGCAGTATTTT.

The gene calls are TRBV29-1 and TRBJ1-3, with 10 bases that match TRBD1. The V and J ends lost 4 bases and 0 bases, in that order; junction bases with no gene match: 6. Germline CDR1 reads SQVTM; CDR2 reads ANQGSEA. CDR3 length: 16 amino acids. CDR3 DNA sequence: TGCAGCGTTGTGGGGGGACAGGGGCGCTCTGGAAACACCATATATTTT. This gives the protein CSVVGGQGRSGNTIYF. The entire variable domain, with the rest obtained from reference TRBV29-1 and TRBJ1-3, is as follows: SAVISQKPSRDICQRGTSLTIQCQVDSQVTMMFWYRQQPGQSLTLIATANQGSEATYESGFVIDKFPISRPNLTFSTLTVSNMSPEDSSIYLCSVVGGQGRSGNTIYFGEGSWLTVV.

The chain links TRBV19 to TRBJ2-2; the D gene is possibly TRBD2 (6 bases). Trimming shortened V by 0 bases and J by 5 bases, and 16 bases separated the two germline ends. The CDR3 length is 17 residues. CDR1 is LNHDA, CDR2 SQIVND, per germline (reference sequence). In DNA, the CDR3 is TGTGCCAGTAGTATAGATCATGTGACCCGGGGGACCGGGGAGCTGTTTTTT. The encoded protein is CASSIDHVTRGTGELFF. The complete variable domain, with remaining parts taken from reference TRBV19 and TRBJ2-2, reads DGGITQSPKYLFRKEGQNVTLSCEQNLNHDAMYWYRQDPGQGLRLIYYSQIVNDFQKGDIAEGYSVSREKKESFPLTVTSAQKNPTAFYLCASSIDHVTRGTGELFFGEGSRLTVL.

The chain is built from TRBV9 and TRBJ2-4; D is uncertain. V dropped 0 bases and J dropped 5 bases, with 9 bases sitting between them. The CDR3 loop spans 14 amino acids. CDR1 and CDR2 (germline): SGDLS, YYNGEE. The CDR3 sequence: CASSVATGENIQYF. CDR3 nucleotides: TGTGCCAGCAGCGTAGCTACTGGAGAAAACATTCAGTACTTC.

The V gene is TRBV4-1, the J gene TRBJ2-5; 9 bases agree with TRBD2. This CDR3 spans 16 amino acids. Trimming took 0 bases from V and 1 from J; bases not matched to a gene: 3. CDR1 is MGHRA, CDR2 YSYEKL, per germline. The CDR3 DNA reads TGCGCCAGCAGCCAAGATTGGACTAGCGTCCAAGAGACCCAGTACTTC. Translation: CASSQDWTSVQETQYF.

The chain is built from TRBV12-3 or TRBV12-4 and TRBJ1-1, with D tentatively TRBD1 (5 bases). V was pared by 3 bases and J by 10 bases, with 18 bases between. This CDR3 has 14 amino acids. CDR3 protein: CASSLGPPARIAFF. The CDR3 DNA sequence: TGTGCCAGCAGTTTGGGGCCTCCCGCACGCATAGCTTTCTTT.

The chain carries TRBV9 and TRBJ2-1; D gene unclear. The CDR3 loop spans 15 amino acids. Germline loops: CDR1 SGDLS, CDR2 YYNGEE. V was clipped by 4 bases and J by 2 bases, with 13 bases between them. CDR3 loop: CASSPRTEAYNEQFF. The CDR3 DNA is TGTGCCAGCAGCCCTCGAACCGAAGCCTACAATGAGCAGTTCTTC.

The rearrangement uses TRBV5-1 and TRBJ1-5, with 7 bases lining up with TRBD1. Germline CDR1 and CDR2: SGHRS and YFSETQ. The CDR3 runs to 14 residues. Trimming cost V 2 bases and J 7 bases; bases outside gene matches: 6. This chain's CDR3 is CASSFGGGEQPQHF. CDR3 bases: TGCGCCAGCAGCTTCGGAGGGGGCGAACAGCCCCAGCATTTT.

This rearrangement joins TRBV9 to TRBJ2-7; 9 bases align to TRBD2. Germline trimming cut 0 bases from V and 2 bases from J; bases unmatched to any gene: 3. This CDR3 contains 15 residues. CDR1 and CDR2 (germline): SGDLS, YYNGEE. The CDR3 DNA follows: TGTGCCAGCAGCGTAGGGGTAGCGGGGGCCTACGAGCAGTACTTC. Protein: CASSVGVAGAYEQYF.

The rearrangement uses TRBV5-1 and TRBJ2-5; 9 bases are a match to TRBD2. The CDR3 covers 15 residues. Germline loops: CDR1 SGHRS, CDR2 YFSETQ. J gave up 5 bases and V 4 bases, and 9 bases lay outside the gene matches. CDR3 nucleotide sequence: TGCGCCAGCAGCCCTAGGGCGGGGGGGCCGGAGACCCAGTACTTC. It yields the protein CASSPRAGGPETQYF.

This chain connects TRBV7-9 to TRBJ2-7; D is unresolved. The germline V gene has CDR1 SEHNR and CDR2 FQNEAQ (reference sequence). Trimming left V 2 bases short and J 6 bases short, with 8 bases between. The CDR3 contains 12 residues. The CDR3 loop reads CASSLMVGEQYF. In nucleotides, the CDR3 is TGTGCCAGCAGCTTAATGGTTGGCGAGCAGTACTTC.

This chain connects TRBV11-1 to TRBJ2-1, with D possibly matching TRBD1 (6 bases). The CDR3 has 16 residues. V was trimmed by 5 bases and J by 0 bases, leaving 14 bases between them. CDR1 is SGHAT, CDR2 FQDESV, per germline (reference sequence). CDR3 protein: CASSQGQPRSYNEQFF. The CDR3 DNA follows: TGTGCCAGCAGCCAAGGACAGCCCCGCTCCTACAATGAGCAGTTCTTC.

The V call is TRBV12-3 or TRBV12-4, the J call TRBJ1-5, with TRBD1 as a possible D gene (5 bases). Trimming shortened V by 8 bases and J by 7 bases, and 18 bases separated the two germline ends. The CDR3 covers 14 residues. The CDR3 reads CASQIGGVEQPQHF. CDR3 sequence (DNA): TGTGCCAGCCAGATCGGAGGGGTGGAACAGCCCCAGCATTTT.

The J gene is TRBJ2-7, the V gene TRBV6-2 or TRBV6-3, with a tentative D call TRBD1 (6 bases). The CDR3 runs to 14 residues. Germline V gene data show CDR1 as MNHEY and CDR2 as SVGEGT. Deletions cut 8 bases from V and 6 bases from J, with 20 bases between. In DNA, the CDR3 is TGTGCCAGCTCTACCTGGGACACCTTCGGCGAGCAGTACTTC. It is translated as CASSTWDTFGEQYF.

The chain links TRBV5-1 to TRBJ1-2; D gene ambiguous. This CDR3 comprises 13 residues. The V and J ends lost 4 bases and 4 bases respectively, with 11 bases between them. Germline V gene lookup returns CDR1 SGHRS and CDR2 YFSETQ. The CDR3 DNA reads as TGCGCCAGCAGCCTCGGATGGAGCTATGGCTACACCTTC. Protein: CASSLGWSYGYTF.

This chain links TRBV29-1 with TRBJ2-5, with D hard to call. V shed 5 bases and J shed 2 bases, with 9 bases lying between them. The CDR3 consists of 12 residues. The V gene's germline CDR1 is SQVTM and CDR2 ANQGSEA. The DNA of the CDR3 is TGCAGCGTTATCGGGCAGCAAGAGACCCAGTACTTC. Translated: CSVIGQQETQYF.

The J gene is TRBJ2-3, the V gene TRBV30, with 8 bases matching TRBD1. V was clipped by 2 bases and J by 4 bases; unmatched bases: 8. This CDR3 spans 15 amino acids. Germline V CDR1 and CDR2: GTSNPN, SVGIG (reference sequence). CDR3 amino acids: CAWSPDRVRSDTQYF. The CDR3 DNA follows: TGTGCCTGGAGTCCGGACAGGGTAAGGTCAGATACGCAGTATTTT.

V usage is TRBV7-6 and J usage is TRBJ2-2; no definite D call. Trimming cost V 1 base and J 8 bases, with 11 bases left between them. Looked up from germline, CDR1 is SGHVS and CDR2 is FNYEAQ. The CDR3 contains 14 residues. The CDR3 sequence is CASSLDGRAGELFF. The DNA for the CDR3 is TGTGCCAGCAGCTTAGATGGCCGGGCGGGGGAGCTGTTTTTT.

The chain joins TRBV9 to TRBJ1-2, with TRBD1 as a possible D gene (6 bases). Germline CDR1 and CDR2: SGDLS and YYNGEE. The CDR3 is 14 residues long. Deletions cut 0 bases from V and 7 bases from J, with 13 bases between. The CDR3 coding sequence is TGTGCCAGCAGCGTAGAGCCAGGGGAAGGTGGCTACACCTTC. It yields the protein CASSVEPGEGGYTF.

The genes are TRBV29-1 and TRBJ1-2; a weak D match, TRBD1 (5 bases). This CDR3 has 10 amino acids. Germline values: CDR1 SQVTM, CDR2 ANQGSEA. V lost 7 bases to trimming and J lost 8 bases, with 11 bases between them. In DNA, the CDR3 is TGCAGCGCAGGGCATGAGGGCTACACCTTC. Protein sequence: CSAGHEGYTF. Together with reference TRBV29-1 and TRBJ1-2, the CDR3 gives the full variable domain: SAVISQKPSRDICQRGTSLTIQCQVDSQVTMMFWYRQQPGQSLTLIATANQGSEATYESGFVIDKFPISRPNLTFSTLTVSNMSPEDSSIYLCSAGHEGYTFGSGTRLTVV.